The rows below give T cell receptor beta chains drawn from one sample of a study of identical twins. TCRdb recomputed calls from the 5' RACE reads with MiXCR, one row per CDR3 protein. The sample lists roughly 750,000 distinct CDR3 sequences, 21% occurring once. These sequences were also reported in another study, on T cells expressing NK-cell markers.

Material for sequencing was PBMCs. Receptors were obtained from a woman younger than 30 in good health. Each CDR3 is given with its conserved first and last residue. Fields, in order: V gene, clone size, J gene, D gene, CDR3 DNA, CDR3 protein. A D gene is named only where the DNA matches it firmly. A clone size is listed for some rows: how often the clone was seen (once, few, many), or a class if it is expanded.

>TRBV7-2|NA|TRBJ2-7|NA
TGTGCCAGCAGCTTAGTTAAGGGCGGATCCTACGAGCAGTACTTC
CASSLVKGGSYEQYF
>TRBV5-1|NA|TRBJ2-7|NA
TGCGCCAGCAGCTTGTGGACATATACCTACGAGCAGTACTTC
CASSLWTYTYEQYF
>TRBV9|NA|TRBJ1-1|TRBD1
TGTGCCAGCAGCGTAGAGGACAGGGCCCATACGGCTTTCTTT
CASSVEDRAHTAFF
>TRBV12-3/TRBV12-4|NA|TRBJ1-6|NA
TGTGCCAGCAGCCTCCGGATCGGGTATTCACCCCTCCACTTT
CASSLRIGYSPLHF
>TRBV29-1|NA|TRBJ2-3|TRBD2
TGCAGCGTTGAGGAGGGGAGGGCAGATACGCAGTATTTT
CSVEEGRADTQYF
>TRBV7-2|NA|TRBJ2-1|NA
TGTGCCAGCAGCTTCTCTCAGGGTTTTGGTGAGCAGTTCTTC
CASSFSQGFGEQFF
>TRBV19|few|TRBJ2-1|NA
TGTGCCAGCGGTCGGCTCAATGAGCAGTTCTTC
CASGRLNEQFF
>TRBV13|NA|TRBJ2-1|TRBD2
TGTGCCAGCAGCCCCCCCGCGGCTAGCGGGAACTCCTACAATGAGCAGTTCTTC
CASSPPAASGNSYNEQFF
>TRBV6-5|NA|TRBJ2-1|NA
TGTGCCAGCAGTTACACGACGGATTACAATGAGCAGTTCTTC
CASSYTTDYNEQFF
>TRBV12-3/TRBV12-4|many|TRBJ2-7|NA
TGTGCCAGCAGCAACTCCGGACCCTACGAGCAGTACTTC
CASSNSGPYEQYF
>TRBV5-1|NA|TRBJ2-7|TRBD1
TGCGCCAGCGGGATTGGACAGGCCTACGAGCAGTACTTC
CASGIGQAYEQYF
>TRBV18|NA|TRBJ2-3|NA
TGTGCCAGCTCACCAGGCCCCTATACGCAGTATTTT
CASSPGPYTQYF
>TRBV5-6|few|TRBJ2-2|NA
TGTGCCAGCGGGGGCCCCGTCCCCGGGGAGCTGTTTTTT
CASGGPVPGELFF
>TRBV21-1|NA|TRBJ2-3|NA
TGTGCCAGCAGCCCGTTCCCCGTTTCGGCGGTCGCTGGAGATACGCAGTATTTT
CASSPFPVSAVAGDTQYF
>TRBV5-1|NA|TRBJ2-6|NA
TGCGCCAGCAGCTCCTTACAGGGTGCTGGGGCCAACGTCCTGACTTTC
CASSSLQGAGANVLTF
>TRBV3-1|few|TRBJ1-1|NA
TGTGCCAGCAGCCGAAACCCCGCAGGGCCCGGGGGCACTGAAGCTTTCTTT
CASSRNPAGPGGTEAFF
>TRBV5-1|few|TRBJ2-1|NA
TGCGCCAGCAGCGAACAAGGGGGGCCCTACGGTGAGCAGTTCTTC
CASSEQGGPYGEQFF
>TRBV20-1|NA|TRBJ2-2|TRBD2
TGCAGTGTGGGAATAGCGGGAGACACCGGGGAGCTGTTTTTT
CSVGIAGDTGELFF
>TRBV16|NA|TRBJ2-5|NA
TGTGCCAGCAGCCAAGGGCGGGCTCAAGAGACCCAGTACTTC
CASSQGRAQETQYF
>TRBV20-1|few|TRBJ2-7|TRBD1
TGCAGTGCTTCATTACAGGGGGCCGGGGAGCAGTACTTC
CSASLQGAGEQYF
>TRBV5-1|few|TRBJ2-6|NA
TGCGCCAGCAGCTTCATACAGTCCTCTGGGGCCAACGTCCTGACTTTC
CASSFIQSSGANVLTF
>TRBV20-1|NA|TRBJ2-3|NA
TGCAGTGCTAGAGCCGGAGCCGAAGATACGCAGTATTTT
CSARAGAEDTQYF
>TRBV25-1|NA|TRBJ2-5|TRBD2
TGTGCCAGCGGGACTAGTCCCCCAGAGACCCAGTACTTC
CASGTSPPETQYF
>TRBV20-1|many|TRBJ2-1|TRBD1
TGCAGTGCTATTCCCCCCCGGGACAGCTACAATGAGCAGTTCTTC
CSAIPPRDSYNEQFF
>TRBV4-3|few|TRBJ2-5|NA
TGCGCCAGCAGCCGCGAGGGGGGCTACCGACAAGAGACCCAGTACTTC
CASSREGGYRQETQYF
>TRBV20-1|NA|TRBJ2-3|NA
TGCAGTGCTAGAGGGGGGTCAGCCGATACGCAGTATTTT
CSARGGSADTQYF
>TRBV20-1|NA|TRBJ1-2|NA
TGCAGTGCTAGAAAGACAGGTGGAGGCTACACCTTC
CSARKTGGGYTF
>TRBV20-1|NA|TRBJ2-3|NA
TGCAGTGCTCATGACTCCTCTAGCACAGATACGCAGTATTTT
CSAHDSSSTDTQYF
>TRBV10-1|once|TRBJ2-7|NA
TGCGCCAGCAGTGAGTTGGCAGGGGTGAGCGAGCAGTACTTC
CASSELAGVSEQYF
>TRBV27|NA|TRBJ1-2|NA
TGTGCCAGCAGTCCCGCCGGGGGGAAAGGCTACACCTTC
CASSPAGGKGYTF
>TRBV29-1|few|TRBJ2-6|NA
TGCAGCGTTGAAGAGGGGAAGAGGGTAATTGGGGCCAACGTCCTGACTTTC
CSVEEGKRVIGANVLTF
>TRBV6-5|few|TRBJ2-1|NA
TGTGCCAGCAGTTACGTAGGAGGGTCTGGACACGGGTACAATGAGCAGTTCTTC
CASSYVGGSGHGYNEQFF
>TRBV12-3/TRBV12-4|NA|TRBJ1-5|NA
TGTGCCAGCACCCCCATAGAGCCCCAGCATTTT
CASTPIEPQHF
>TRBV5-1|many|TRBJ1-1|NA
TGCGCCAGCAGCCGAGACAGAGGAGGCACTGAAGCTTTCTTT
CASSRDRGGTEAFF
>TRBV29-1|many|TRBJ2-5|NA
TGCAGCGTTGGTGAGGGAGAGACCCAGTACTTC
CSVGEGETQYF
>TRBV5-5|few|TRBJ2-7|NA
TGTGCCAGCAGCTTGGAGGGGTTCTACGAGCAGTACTTC
CASSLEGFYEQYF
>TRBV20-1|few|TRBJ2-3|NA
TGCAGTGCTGGCCCCCTCGGCCGAACGCAGTATTTT
CSAGPLGRTQYF
>TRBV6-1|few|TRBJ2-5|NA
TGTGCCAGCAGTGCGTGGGGCGGCAATCAAGAGACCCAGTACTTC
CASSAWGGNQETQYF
>TRBV9|many|TRBJ2-1|NA
TGTGCCAGCAGCGCGTTCGCTATCGGACAAAACAATGAGCAGTTCTTC
CASSAFAIGQNNEQFF
>TRBV12-3/TRBV12-4|NA|TRBJ2-3|NA
TGTGCCAGCAAACCTCCGGGGACAGATACGCAGTATTTT
CASKPPGTDTQYF
>TRBV7-2|NA|TRBJ1-2|NA
TGTGCCAGCAGCTTAGGCCGGAGGTCGGAAGGCTACACCTTC
CASSLGRRSEGYTF
>TRBV12-3/TRBV12-4|few|TRBJ2-7|NA
TGTGCCAGCAGTATACCAGGCTCCTACGAGCAGTACTTC
CASSIPGSYEQYF
>TRBV9|NA|TRBJ2-1|TRBD2
TGTGCCAGCAGCGAGTCTAGCGGGGGGGCCTCTAGAGAGCAGTTCTTC
CASSESSGGASREQFF
>TRBV6-1|NA|TRBJ2-1|TRBD2
TGTGCCAGCAGCCAGACCCGAGCGGGATCCAACAATGAGCAGTTCTTC
CASSQTRAGSNNEQFF
>TRBV5-1|many|TRBJ2-5|NA
TGTGCCAGCAGCTCCCAAGAGACCCAGTACTTC
CASSSQETQYF
>TRBV21-1|few|TRBJ2-7|NA
TGTGCCAGCAGTTGGACAGGACCCTACGAGCAGTACTTC
CASSWTGPYEQYF
>TRBV7-2|NA|TRBJ2-4|NA
TGTGCCAGCAGCTCCACCGGTTTCGAAAACATTCAGTACTTC
CASSSTGFENIQYF
>TRBV7-8|many|TRBJ1-1|NA
TGTGCCAGCAGCTTAGAGGGGCTGGCGAACACTGAAGCTTTCTTT
CASSLEGLANTEAFF
>TRBV12-3/TRBV12-4|NA|TRBJ2-1|TRBD1
TGTGCCAGCAGTAGCGGGACAGGGGATTACAATGAGCAGTTCTTC
CASSSGTGDYNEQFF
>TRBV7-2|NA|TRBJ2-7|NA
TGTGCCAGCAGCTCGCAGCGGAAGAATTACGAGCAGTACTTC
CASSSQRKNYEQYF
>TRBV5-1|NA|TRBJ2-1|TRBD2
TGCGCCAGCAGCCGGGGGGACGCATACAATGAGCAGTTCTTC
CASSRGDAYNEQFF
>TRBV6-5|few|TRBJ2-2|NA
TGTGCCAGCAGTTACCAGGGGCCGGTTACCGGGGAGCTGTTTTTT
CASSYQGPVTGELFF
>TRBV5-1|NA|TRBJ2-7|NA
TGCGCCAGCAGCTTGGAGCAGTACTACGAGCAGTACTTC
CASSLEQYYEQYF
>TRBV6-1|few|TRBJ1-4|NA
TGTGCCAGCCAGGGCGGGCCTAATGAAAAACTGTTTTTT
CASQGGPNEKLFF